This TCR beta chain derives from a study of CD8 T cells in ankylosing spondylitis. Study-wide findings and caveats: Apparently characteristic of ankylosing spondylitis blood was a TCR beta motif (fewer than ten highly homologous variants). As for the disease-linked clones, they showed a CD8+ phenotype and occurred at relatively low frequencies in peripheral blood. Disease-linked clones reportedly showed significant enrichment in matched ankylosing spondylitis synovial fluid.

By quantitative 5'-RACE with molecular barcodes, the TCR beta libraries were made. TCRdb re-derived calls from the 5' RACE reads in MiXCR, one entry per CDR3 protein. The sample yields around 890,000 distinct CDR3 sequences, about 11% seen once. CDR1 is MGHRA and CDR2 is YSYEKL in the germline V gene. CDR3 length equals 19 residues. V shed 6 bases and J shed 4 bases, with 28 bases lying between them. A few counts support this clonotype. The antigen remains unidentified. V gene TRBV4-1 combines with J gene TRBJ1-3, with a possible D match to TRBD1 (6 bases). Specimen: blood, either unsorted or a sorted T cell fraction (not recorded which). The source of this sequence is a male donor with ankylosing spondylitis. The DNA of the CDR3 is TGCGCCAGCAGTCCCAAGGACAGATTCCTGTGGTATTCCGGAAACACCATATATTTT. It codes for CASSPKDRFLWYSGNTIYF.